The T cell receptor beta chain under discussion was sequenced for a study of blood T cell repertoires in COVID-19. Across the study: Cohort 3 donors counted as recovered after two negative PCRs, clearance, or resolved symptoms. Both acute and convalescent COVID-19 samples were obtained from the United States, Italy and Spain.

This study enrolled people aged about 18 to 100 from under 25 US geographic areas. The study assigned cohorts using participant-reported clinical history. Germline V gives CDR1 SQVTM, CDR2 ANQGSEA. Trimming took off 3 bases at V and 0 bases at J, with 3 bases between the two ends. This CDR3 spans 12 amino acids. This clone was picked up one time. The table came from immunoSEQ multiplex PCR; TCRdb's copy has only in-frame clones and leaves some out. The table records 150,000 to 200,000 clones, about 80% of them present only once. The chain recombines TRBV29-1 with TRBJ1-3; no clear D gene. The receptor was isolated from a woman aged 70 to 79 in a cohort exposed to, infected with or recovered from COVID-19 (not recorded which). The specimen sequenced was PBMCs or T cells enriched from blood (not recorded which). CDR3 amino acids: CSVESSGNTIYF. The CDR3 DNA reads as TGCAGCGTTGAGAGCTCTGGAAACACCATATATTTT. Complete variable domain (other parts from reference TRBV29-1 and TRBJ1-3): SAVISQKPSRDICQRGTSLTIQCQVDSQVTMMFWYRQQPGQSLTLIATANQGSEATYESGFVIDKFPISRPNLTFSTLTVSNMSPEDSSIYLCSVESSGNTIYFGEGSWLTVV.